This TCR beta chain was recovered during a study of blood T cell repertoires in COVID-19 (dated by TCRdb to about 2020). A note on the overall study: Samples from collaborators originated in the United States, Italy and Spain and spanned both the acute and convalescent phases of COVID-19. The material from the prospective study consisted of cDNA or gDNA derived from T cells, B-cell-depleted T cells, or PBMCs. Deeply sampled blood TCRbeta repertoires from subjects exposed to, actively infected with, or recovered from COVID-19 were included in the dataset. The repertoires were released in a freely available public database meant as a resource for research on the immune response to SARS-CoV-2. The samples were drawn from two sources: the first 160 participants of the ongoing ImmuneRACE study, and about 1,300 subjects contributed by 6 global collaborators. The sample metadata nearly always contained a de-identified subject ID, COVID-19 status, age in years and sex. Where available, HLA class I and class II types were taken from metadata supplied by the sample provider and were not determined by assay-based typing. What the research found in general, with its limitations: The quantity of clinical and demographic metadata differed by source and by participant and was supplied without curation.

Collaborating institutions collected whole blood in K2EDTA tubes following their own protocols. For TCRbeta analysis, collaborators shipped samples as frozen whole blood, isolated PBMCs, or DNA extracted from either of those sample types. The germline V gene yields MDHEN for CDR1 and SYDVKM for CDR2. The CDR3 goes from the cysteine to the phenylalanine over 14 residues. The entry retains the CDR3 DNA only, 42 bases that are in frame from base 1. Clipping removes 10 bases from V and 5 bases from J, with 8 as the unmatched junction base count. TCRbeta CDR3 regions were amplified from genomic DNA using the immunoSEQ Assay, a bias-controlled multiplex PCR. As for the authors' bioinformatics: The number of nucleated cells in each sample was estimated from the amplification of reference gene primers within the assay. To quantify the absolute abundance of each unique TCRbeta CDR3 rearrangement, sequence reads were collapsed and filtered. For each sample, productive Simpson clonality was calculated as the square root of Simpson's diversity index across productive rearrangements. What TCRdb holds here is the immuneACCESS table cut down to in-frame rearrangements. Part of the clones is not present; checked against another copy, under half of the missing clones reflect an unresolved V gene, and the others are unexplained. V, J and clone size reflect that table, while D and trimming were determined from the DNA. Present in this sample are around 140,000 clones, 60% to 85% of which were seen just once. The ten top clones hold around 2.1% of the sample.

Turning to this clone: No antigen is known for it. Base qualities are not provided; no much larger clone lies one nucleotide away.

This receptor was obtained from a woman aged 55 to 70 with acute or convalescent COVID-19. Sequencing input: peripheral blood. In this chain, TRBV28 is recombined with TRBJ1-5; 10 bases in between match TRBD1. The CDR3 sequence is CATVRDRGYQPQHF. The nucleotides are TGTGCCACCGTACGGGACAGGGGCTATCAGCCCCAGCATTTT.